The source of this TCR beta chain is a study of control samples from healthy donors and cancer patients. The protocol was immunoSEQ multiplex PCR, while the TCRdb copy is restricted to in-frame clones and leaves out a portion. The table shows approximately 40,000 clones, with around 82% occurring only once. With 2 bases removed from V and 6 bases from J, the gap between germline ends came to 14 bases. Germline CDR1 and CDR2: MNHEY and SMNVEV (reference sequence). This CDR3 comprises 14 residues. The receptor was isolated from a woman aged 55 to 70 with lung cancer. The J gene is TRBJ2-7, the V gene TRBV27, with D perhaps matching TRBD2 (6 bases). The sample comprised PBMCs. The CDR3 DNA follows: TGTGCCAGCAGTTTAGCCGGGAGAACAGGCGAGCAGTACTTC. Translation gives CASSLAGRTGEQYF.